This T cell receptor (beta chain) stems from a study of cytomegalovirus exposure and HLA in healthy donors. About the study: An analysis done earlier identified roughly 120 million unique TCR beta sequences from approximately 170 million T cells. Whole-study results and caveats: When a later analysis was performed, an Asian-associated ancestry cluster reportedly had fewer N-insertions than the roughly 730-donor mean. HLA-A and HLA-B allele assignments for most subjects were reportedly predicted accurately using TCR beta sequences. Common viral pathogens were later found to be apparently linked to several of the most significant clusters.

The PCR employed 60 Vbeta primers together with 13 Jbeta primers. The assay was immunoSEQ multiplex PCR, and TCRdb's table has in-frame clones only and misses some. This listing includes about 53,000 clones. Trimming at V came to 6 bases and at J to 1 base, leaving 13 bases not matched to a gene. Germline V CDR1 and CDR2: LNHDA, SQIVND (reference sequence). The CDR3 totals 17 residues. Turning to this clone: Its antigen is currently unknown.

The chain is built from TRBV19 and TRBJ1-2; 8 bases are a match to TRBD1. The sequenced sample was PBMCs. This sequence was found in a man aged 18 to 29 in good health and CMV-seropositive. CDR3 sequence (DNA): TGTGCCAGTAGCCCCGGGACAGGTGAGGATGATAACTATGGCTACACCTTC. Its protein is CASSPGTGEDDNYGYTF.